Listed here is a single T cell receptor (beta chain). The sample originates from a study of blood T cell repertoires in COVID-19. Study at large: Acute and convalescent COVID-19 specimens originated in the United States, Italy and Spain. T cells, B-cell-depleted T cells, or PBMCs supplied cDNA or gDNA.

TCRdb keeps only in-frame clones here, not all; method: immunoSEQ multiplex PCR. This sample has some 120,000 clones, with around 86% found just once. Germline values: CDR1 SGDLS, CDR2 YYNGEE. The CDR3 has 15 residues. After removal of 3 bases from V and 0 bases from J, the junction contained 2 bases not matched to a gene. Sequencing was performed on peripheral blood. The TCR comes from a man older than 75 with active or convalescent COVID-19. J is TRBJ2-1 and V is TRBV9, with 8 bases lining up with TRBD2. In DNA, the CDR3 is TGTGCCAGCAGCGCCCGGGGGGGCTCCTACAATGAGCAGTTCTTC. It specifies CASSARGGSYNEQFF.